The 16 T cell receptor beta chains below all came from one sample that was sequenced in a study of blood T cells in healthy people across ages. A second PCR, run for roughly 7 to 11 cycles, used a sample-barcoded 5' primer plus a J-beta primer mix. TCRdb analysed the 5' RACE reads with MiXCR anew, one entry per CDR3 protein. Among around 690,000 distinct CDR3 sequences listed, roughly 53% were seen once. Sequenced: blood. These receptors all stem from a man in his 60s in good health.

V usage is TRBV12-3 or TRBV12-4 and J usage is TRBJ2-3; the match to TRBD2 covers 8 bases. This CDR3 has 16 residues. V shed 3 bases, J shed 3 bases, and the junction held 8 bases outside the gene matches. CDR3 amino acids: CASSLGGLGGTDTQYF. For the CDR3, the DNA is TGTGCCAGCAGTTTGGGGGGACTAGGGGGTACAGATACGCAGTATTTT.

CDR3 DNA: TGTGCCATCAGCAGGGACAGTCGAGTGAACGAGCAGTACTTC. It codes for CAISRDSRVNEQYF. The V gene is TRBV10-3, the J gene TRBJ2-7; 7 positions agree with TRBD1. Germline V gene data show CDR1 as ENHRY and CDR2 as SYGVKD. Trimming took 6 bases from V and 5 from J; bases not matched to a gene: 10. The CDR3 sequence is 14 residues long.

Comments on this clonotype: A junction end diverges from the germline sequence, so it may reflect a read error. Written as DNA, the CDR3 is TGCGCCAGCAGCTTGGTGTTGGCGGGGGCCAGAGAGGCCCAGTACTTC. Amino acid sequence: CASSLVLAGAREAQYF. J is TRBJ2-5 and V is TRBV5-1, with TRBD2 as a possible D gene (7 bases). CDR1 and CDR2 (germline): SGHRS, YFSETQ. This CDR3 has 16 amino acids.

The CDR3 DNA reads TGTGCCAGCACCTCACAGGGAGACTATGGCTACACCTTC. Translating gives CASTSQGDYGYTF. J is TRBJ1-2 and V is TRBV7-9; D perhaps matches TRBD1 (6 bases). V was clipped by 7 bases and J by 3 bases, with 12 bases between them. Germline V gene sequence: CDR1 SEHNR, CDR2 FQNEAQ (reference sequence). The CDR3 runs to 13 residues.

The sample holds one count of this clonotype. The chain's CDR3 is CASSLSPTRETQYF. The CDR3, as DNA: TGTGCCAGCAGCTTAAGTCCGACGCGAGAGACCCAGTACTTC. The rearrangement links TRBV7-2 to TRBJ2-5; the D is unclear. Trimming took 2 bases from V and 4 from J, leaving 11 bases between them. The CDR3 extends over 14 amino acids. CDR1 and CDR2 from the germline V gene are SGHTA and FQGNSA.

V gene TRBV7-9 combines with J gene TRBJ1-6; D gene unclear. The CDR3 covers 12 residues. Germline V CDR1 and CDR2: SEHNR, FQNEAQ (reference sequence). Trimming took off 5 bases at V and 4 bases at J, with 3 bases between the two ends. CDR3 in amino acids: CASSVYNSPLHF. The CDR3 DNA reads TGTGCCAGCAGCGTATATAATTCACCCCTCCACTTT.

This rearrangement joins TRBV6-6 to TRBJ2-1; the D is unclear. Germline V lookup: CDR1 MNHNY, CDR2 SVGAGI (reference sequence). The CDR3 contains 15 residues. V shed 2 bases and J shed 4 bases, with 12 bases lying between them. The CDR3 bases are TGTGCCAGCAGTTACAATGGGGTTTTATACAATGAGCAGTTCTTC. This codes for CASSYNGVLYNEQFF.

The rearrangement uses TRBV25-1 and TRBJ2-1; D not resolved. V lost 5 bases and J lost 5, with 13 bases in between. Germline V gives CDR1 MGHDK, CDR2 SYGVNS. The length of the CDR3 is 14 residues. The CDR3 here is CASSTQPLNNEQFF. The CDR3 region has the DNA TGTGCCAGCAGTACCCAGCCCCTCAACAATGAGCAGTTCTTC.

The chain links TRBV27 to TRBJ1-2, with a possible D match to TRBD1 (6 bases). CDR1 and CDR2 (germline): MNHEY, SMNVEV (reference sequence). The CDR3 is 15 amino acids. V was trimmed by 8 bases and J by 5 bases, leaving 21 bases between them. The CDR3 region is CASVQRGQELYGYTF. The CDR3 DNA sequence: TGTGCCAGCGTCCAACGGGGGCAGGAGTTATATGGCTACACCTTC.

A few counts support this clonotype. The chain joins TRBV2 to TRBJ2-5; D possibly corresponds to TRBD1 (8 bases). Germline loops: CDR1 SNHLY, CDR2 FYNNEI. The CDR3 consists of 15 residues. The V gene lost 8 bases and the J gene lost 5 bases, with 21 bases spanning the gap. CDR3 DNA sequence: TGTGCCAGCCTAGAACAGGGGGGGGCTGGGGAGACCCAGTACTTC. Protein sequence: CASLEQGGAGETQYF.

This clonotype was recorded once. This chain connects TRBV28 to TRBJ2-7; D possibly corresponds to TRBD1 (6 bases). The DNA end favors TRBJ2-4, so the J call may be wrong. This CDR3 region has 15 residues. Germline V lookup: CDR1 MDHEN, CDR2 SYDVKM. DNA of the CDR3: TGTGCCAGCAGTCCGCCCTGGACAGTCCGAAACATTCAGTACTTC. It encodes CASSPPWTVRNIQYF.

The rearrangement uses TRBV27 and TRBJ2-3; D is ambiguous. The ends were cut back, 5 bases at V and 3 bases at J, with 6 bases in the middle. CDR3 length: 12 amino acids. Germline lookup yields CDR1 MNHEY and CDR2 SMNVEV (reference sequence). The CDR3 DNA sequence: TGTGCCAGCAGTCACGGTACAGATACGCAGTATTTT. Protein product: CASSHGTDTQYF.

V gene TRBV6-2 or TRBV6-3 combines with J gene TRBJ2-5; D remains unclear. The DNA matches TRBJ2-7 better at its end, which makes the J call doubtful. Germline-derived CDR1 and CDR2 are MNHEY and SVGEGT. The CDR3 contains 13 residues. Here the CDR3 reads CASSSLLTTEQYF. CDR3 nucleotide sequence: TGTGCCAGCAGTTCCCTCCTTACAACCGAGCAGTACTTC.

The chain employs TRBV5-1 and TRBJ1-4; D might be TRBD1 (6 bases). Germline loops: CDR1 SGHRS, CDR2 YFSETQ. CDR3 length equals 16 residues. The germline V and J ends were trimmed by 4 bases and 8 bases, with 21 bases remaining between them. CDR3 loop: CASSPGRGDSWEKLFF. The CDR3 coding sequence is TGCGCCAGCAGCCCCGGTAGGGGGGATTCTTGGGAAAAACTGTTTTTT.

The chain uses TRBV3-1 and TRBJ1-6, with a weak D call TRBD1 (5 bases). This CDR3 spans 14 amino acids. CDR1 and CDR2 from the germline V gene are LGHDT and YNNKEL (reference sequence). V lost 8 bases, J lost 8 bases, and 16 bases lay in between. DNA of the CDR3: TGTGCCAGCGGACGGGACTCGGATGATTCACCCCTCCACTTT. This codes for CASGRDSDDSPLHF.

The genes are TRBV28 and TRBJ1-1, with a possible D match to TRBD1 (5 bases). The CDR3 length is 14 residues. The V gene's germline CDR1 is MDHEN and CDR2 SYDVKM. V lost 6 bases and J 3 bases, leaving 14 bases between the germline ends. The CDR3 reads CASRPGVGHTEAFF. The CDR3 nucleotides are TGTGCCAGCAGGCCCGGGGTGGGGCACACTGAAGCTTTCTTT. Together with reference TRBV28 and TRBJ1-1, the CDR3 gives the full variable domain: DVKVTQSSRYLVKRTGEKVFLECVQDMDHENMFWYRQDPGLGLRLIYFSYDVKMKEKGDIPEGYSVSREKKERFSLILESASTNQTSMYLCASRPGVGHTEAFFGQGTRLTVV.